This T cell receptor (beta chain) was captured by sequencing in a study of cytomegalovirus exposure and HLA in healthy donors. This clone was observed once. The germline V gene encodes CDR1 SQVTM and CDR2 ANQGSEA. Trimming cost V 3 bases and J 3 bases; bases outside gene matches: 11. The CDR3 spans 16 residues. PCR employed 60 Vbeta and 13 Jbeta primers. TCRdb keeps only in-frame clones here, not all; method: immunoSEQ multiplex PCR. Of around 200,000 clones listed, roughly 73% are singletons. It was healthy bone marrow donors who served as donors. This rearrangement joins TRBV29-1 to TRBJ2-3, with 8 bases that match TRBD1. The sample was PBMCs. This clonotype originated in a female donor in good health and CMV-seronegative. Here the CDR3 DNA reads TGCAGCGTTGAGCGCGGAGGCAGGGGGCGAACAGATACGCAGTATTTT. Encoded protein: CSVERGGRGRTDTQYF.